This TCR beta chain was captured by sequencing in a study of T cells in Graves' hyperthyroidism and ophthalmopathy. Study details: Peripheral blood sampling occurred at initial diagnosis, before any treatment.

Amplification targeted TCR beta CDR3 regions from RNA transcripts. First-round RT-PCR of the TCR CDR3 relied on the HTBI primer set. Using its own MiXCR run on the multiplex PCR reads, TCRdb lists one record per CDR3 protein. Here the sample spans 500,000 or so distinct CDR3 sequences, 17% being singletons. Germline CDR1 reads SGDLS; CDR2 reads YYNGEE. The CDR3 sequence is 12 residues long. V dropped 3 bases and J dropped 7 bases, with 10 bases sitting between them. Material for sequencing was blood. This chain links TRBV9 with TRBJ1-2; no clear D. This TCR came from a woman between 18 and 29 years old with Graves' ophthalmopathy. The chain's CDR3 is CASSALYGGYTF. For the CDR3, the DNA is TGTGCCAGCAGCGCCTTGTATGGTGGCTACACCTTC.